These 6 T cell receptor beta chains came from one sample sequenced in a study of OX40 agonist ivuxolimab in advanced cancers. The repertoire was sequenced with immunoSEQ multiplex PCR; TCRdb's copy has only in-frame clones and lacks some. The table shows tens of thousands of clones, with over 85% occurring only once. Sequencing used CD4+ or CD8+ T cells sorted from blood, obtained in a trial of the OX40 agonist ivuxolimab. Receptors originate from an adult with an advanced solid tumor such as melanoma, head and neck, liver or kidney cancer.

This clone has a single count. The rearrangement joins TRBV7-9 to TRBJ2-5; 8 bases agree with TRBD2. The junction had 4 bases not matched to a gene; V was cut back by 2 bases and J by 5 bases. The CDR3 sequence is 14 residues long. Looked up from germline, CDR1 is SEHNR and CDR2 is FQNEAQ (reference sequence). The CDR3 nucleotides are TGTGCCAGCAGCTTACGGGGGGGCAAGGAGACCCAGTACTTC. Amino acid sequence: CASSLRGGKETQYF.

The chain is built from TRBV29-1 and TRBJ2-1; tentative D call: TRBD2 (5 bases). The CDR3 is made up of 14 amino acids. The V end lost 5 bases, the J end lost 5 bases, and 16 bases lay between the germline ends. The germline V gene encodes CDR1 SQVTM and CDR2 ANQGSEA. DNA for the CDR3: TGCAGCGTTCACCGTTTTAGCGTCCACAATGAGCAGTTCTTC. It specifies CSVHRFSVHNEQFF.

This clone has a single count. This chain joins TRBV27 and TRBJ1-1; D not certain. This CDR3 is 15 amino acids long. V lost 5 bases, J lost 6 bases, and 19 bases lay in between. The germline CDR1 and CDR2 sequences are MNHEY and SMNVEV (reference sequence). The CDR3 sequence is CASSPQLTGVAEAFF. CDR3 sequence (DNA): TGTGCCAGCAGTCCGCAATTGACCGGGGTAGCTGAAGCTTTCTTT.

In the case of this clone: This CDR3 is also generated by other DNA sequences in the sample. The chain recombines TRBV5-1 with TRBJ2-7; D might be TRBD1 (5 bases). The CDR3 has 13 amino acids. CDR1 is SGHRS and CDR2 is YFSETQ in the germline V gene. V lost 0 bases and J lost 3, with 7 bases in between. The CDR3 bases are TGCGCCAGCAGCTTGGCTCAGGGCTACGAGCAGTACTTC. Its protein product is CASSLAQGYEQYF.

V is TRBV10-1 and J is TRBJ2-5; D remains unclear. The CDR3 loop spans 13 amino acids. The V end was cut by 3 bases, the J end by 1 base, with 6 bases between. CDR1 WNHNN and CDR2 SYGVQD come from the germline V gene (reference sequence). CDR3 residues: CASSDRAQETQYF. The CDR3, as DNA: TGCGCCAGCAGTGACCGGGCCCAAGAGACCCAGTACTTC.

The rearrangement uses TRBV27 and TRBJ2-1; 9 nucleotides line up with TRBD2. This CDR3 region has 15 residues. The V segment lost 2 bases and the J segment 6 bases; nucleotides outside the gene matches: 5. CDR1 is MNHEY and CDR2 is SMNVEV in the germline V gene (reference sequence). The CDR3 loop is CASSLAGGSPNEQFF. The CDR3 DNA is TGTGCCAGCAGTTTAGCGGGAGGGTCACCCAATGAGCAGTTCTTC.